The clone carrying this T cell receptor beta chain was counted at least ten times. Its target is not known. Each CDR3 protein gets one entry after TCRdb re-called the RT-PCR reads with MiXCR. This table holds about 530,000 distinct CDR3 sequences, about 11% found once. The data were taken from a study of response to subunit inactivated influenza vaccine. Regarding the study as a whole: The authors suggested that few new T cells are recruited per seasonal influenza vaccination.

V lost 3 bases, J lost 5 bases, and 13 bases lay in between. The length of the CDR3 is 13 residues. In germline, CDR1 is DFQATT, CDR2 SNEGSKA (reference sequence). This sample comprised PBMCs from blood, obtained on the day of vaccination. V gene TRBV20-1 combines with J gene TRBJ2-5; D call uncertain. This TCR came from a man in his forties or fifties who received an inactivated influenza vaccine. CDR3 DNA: TGCAGTGCTAGGGCACCTTTGGTGGAGACCCAGTACTTC. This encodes CSARAPLVETQYF.